The T cell receptor beta chain under discussion was sequenced for a study of T cell responses to AZD1222 COVID-19 vaccine listed by TCRdb under 2021. For context, the study as a whole: AZD1222 recipients given second doses at about 4 weeks or at about 12 weeks were pooled, since spike-specific TCR depth and breadth were not found to differ between the two schedules. A total of 230 to 250 trial participants underwent TCR sequencing, of whom roughly 210 received two doses of AZD1222 and approximately 25 received two doses of the MenACWY control vaccine. Trial participants were enrolled into age subgroups of 18-55, 56-69 and 70-plus years, which contained 148, 28 and 57 TCR-sequenced participants, respectively. What the study reported, not specific to this receptor: The whole spike protein was spanned by vaccine-associated CD4 TCRs, and dominant responses were seen in regions 160-218 and 743-854. Conclusions about previously exposed vaccinees are limited, since just a handful of AZD1222 recipients were seropositive for SARS-CoV-2 at baseline. In the small 56-69-year group, the increase in depth fell short of significance, most likely because of low power. Nearly half of unique spike-specific TCRs reportedly recognized epitopes outside regions mutated in the B.1.351 and B.1.1.7 variants. After two AZD1222 doses, spike-specific TCR breadth and depth were significantly higher than at day 0 and than in MenACWY recipients. No day 14 peak-response samples were available, so repertoires were characterized only after the peak T cell response. Participants were mostly white British, with more females than males. The authors suggested clonal diversity may have been underestimated.

The CDR3 regions of human TCRbeta chains were analyzed by immunosequencing. The original pipeline was this. Repertoire TCRs were matched against a reference library of SARS-CoV-2-specific TCRs generated with the MIRA antigen-specificity platform. Breadth was defined as the fraction of unique TCRs that were SARS-CoV-2-associated, and depth was defined as the fraction of total T cells that were SARS-CoV-2-associated. Using the MIRA data, each spike-specific TCR was assigned both to the spike region to which the TCR was reactive and to a CD4 or CD8 class. Log10-transformed breadth and depth values were compared by one-way ANOVA with Sidak's multiple comparisons tests. The table was pulled from immuneACCESS by TCRdb, which kept in-frame rearrangements only. Such tables lose some clones; where checked, under half of the loss comes from unresolved V genes, and the rest has no known cause. For V, J and clone size, that table is used; D and trimming come from the DNA. This sample gives fewer than 300,000 clones in total; over 90% of them show up just once. Together, the top ten hold about 0.5% of the sample.

Including cysteine and phenylalanine, the CDR3 has 14 amino acids. The kept DNA is CDR3 alone, 42 bases in frame from the first base. The CDR1 and CDR2 encoded by the germline V gene are SGHRS and YFSETQ. Between the V and J ends, shortened by 0 bases and 2 bases respectively, the junction contains 9 bases. On this clone itself: Its antigen target is currently unknown. Per-base qualities were not stored, and no clone one base away is much larger.

This specimen's time point label, interpreted: baseline before first vaccination. The vaccinee samples were drawn from two UK trials, COV001 and COV002, one of which was a single-blind randomized controlled phase 2/3 trial testing AZD1222 (ChAdOx1 nCoV-19) in healthy adults. For TCRbeta chain sequencing, PBMC samples from trial participants were taken at day 0 and at day 28 after the second dose. The sequencing here drew on peripheral blood, taken on day 0 of AZD1222 vaccination. This receptor was obtained from an adult in good health. The chain was built from TRBV5-1 and TRBJ2-7; TRBD2 is possibly the D segment (6 matching bases). DNA sequence: TGCGCCAGCAGCTTGGTGCGGGGTACCTACGAGCAGTACTTC. This sequence encodes CASSLVRGTYEQYF. Joined to the reference TRBV5-1 and TRBJ2-7 proteins, this CDR3 gives the full variable domain: KAGVTQTPRYLIKTRGQQVTLSCSPISGHRSVSWYQQTPGQGLQFLFEYFSETQRNKGNFPGRFSGRQFSNSRSEMNVSTLELGDSALYLCASSLVRGTYEQYFGPGTRLTVT.